The 14 T cell receptor beta chains below all came from one sample that was sequenced in a study of blood T cell repertoires in COVID-19. Assay used: immunoSEQ multiplex PCR; TCRdb lists only in-frame clones, some missing. The sample has roughly 62,000 clones, approximately 92% seen once. The source material was peripheral blood. These TCRs come from a human donor in a cohort sampled during active COVID-19.

The chain combines TRBV5-1 with TRBJ2-1, with 7 positions matching TRBD1. The CDR3 extends over 17 amino acids. From germline, CDR1 is SGHRS and CDR2 YFSETQ. Trimming at V came to 3 bases and at J to 12 bases, leaving 21 bases not matched to a gene. CDR3 sequence (DNA): TGCGCCAGCAGCTCGGAGAATGGGGGACAGACCCGCACGGGGCAGTTCTTC. Amino acids: CASSSENGGQTRTGQFF.

V usage is TRBV6-1 and J usage is TRBJ1-1; 9 bases align to TRBD1. The length of the CDR3 is 14 residues. J lost 8 bases, V lost 2 bases, and 6 bases had no gene match. CDR1 is MNHNS, CDR2 SASEGT, per germline. The CDR3 nucleotides read TGTGCCAGCAGTGAAACCGGACAGGGGTCGGAAGCTTTCTTT. This translates into CASSETGQGSEAFF.

The chain has TRBV15 and TRBJ1-4; D is undetermined. Germline CDR1 LNHNV, CDR2 YYDKDF (reference sequence). The CDR3 contains 11 residues. V gave up 11 bases and J gave up 6 bases, with 10 bases separating them. This chain's CDR3 is CAAGRDEKLFF. CDR3 nucleotides: TGTGCCGCGGGTAGGGATGAAAAACTGTTTTTT.

This rearrangement joins TRBV5-4 to TRBJ1-5; TRBD1 matches 7 bases. Germline trimming cut 7 bases from V and 3 bases from J; bases unmatched to any gene: 7. Germline loops: CDR1 SGHNT, CDR2 YYREEE (reference sequence). This CDR3 comprises 14 residues. The CDR3 DNA is TGTGCCAGCTGCGACAGGGTTGACAATCAGCCCCAGCATTTT. This translates into CASCDRVDNQPQHF.

This chain links TRBV5-5 with TRBJ2-6; 9 bases agree with TRBD1. This CDR3 is 19 amino acids long. Germline V gives CDR1 SGHKS, CDR2 YYEKEE (reference sequence). V lost 1 base to trimming and J lost 0 bases; unmatched junction nucleotides: 8. The CDR3 protein is CASSLRDRVLSSGANVLTF. The CDR3 coding sequence is TGTGCCAGCAGCTTGAGGGACAGGGTATTAAGCTCTGGGGCCAACGTCCTGACTTTC.

The gene calls are TRBV5-1 and TRBJ2-5; possibly TRBD1 for D (6 bases). V dropped 4 bases and J dropped 4 bases, with 14 bases sitting between them. Per germline, CDR1 SGHRS and CDR2 YFSETQ. The CDR3 covers 14 residues. CDR3 sequence (DNA): TGCGCCAGCAGCACCGGGACAATGGGAGAGACCCAGTACTTC. Encoded protein: CASSTGTMGETQYF.

This rearrangement joins TRBV12-2 to TRBJ2-1; TRBD2, as called in the table, went unchecked against the DNA. TRBV12-2 is described as a pseudogene. The CDR3 has 16 amino acids. In nucleotides, the CDR3 is TGTGCAAGTCGCTTACCCCCCGAGGGTAGAAGCAATGAGCAGTTCTTC. It encodes CASRLPPEGRSNEQFF.

The chain couples TRBV5-5 to TRBJ2-1, with D possibly matching TRBD2 (5 bases). The CDR3 length is 13 residues. V lost 4 bases, J lost 9 bases, and 14 bases lay in between. From germline, CDR1 is SGHKS and CDR2 YYEKEE (reference sequence). CDR3 in DNA: TGTGCCAGCAGCCGTACTACCGGGATTGAGCAGTTCTTC. Residues: CASSRTTGIEQFF.

The chain is built from TRBV7-3 and TRBJ2-7; TRBD2 is a possible D gene (6 bases). Trimming left V 5 bases short and J 6 bases short, with 11 bases between. Per the germline V gene, CDR1 is SGHTA and CDR2 is FQGTGA. The CDR3 spans 12 residues. The CDR3 coding sequence is TGTGCCAGCAGCCCCGGGACTTTCGAGCAGTACTTC. Translation: CASSPGTFEQYF.

V usage is TRBV5-1 and J usage is TRBJ2-7, with D maybe TRBD1 (6 bases). Between the trimmed V and J ends, which lost 4 bases and 5 bases, there was a span of 22 bases. CDR3 size: 16 residues. The germline V gene has CDR1 SGHRS and CDR2 YFSETQ. CDR3 amino acids: CASSLEFGWGLDEQYF. The CDR3 bases are TGCGCCAGCAGCCTTGAGTTTGGTTGGGGGCTCGACGAGCAGTACTTC.

The V call is TRBV9, the J call TRBJ2-2; TRBD1 aligns across 9 bases. Germline V gene data show CDR1 as SGDLS and CDR2 as YYNGEE. CDR3 length equals 16 residues. J gave up 6 bases and V 0 bases, and 6 bases lay outside the gene matches. CDR3 DNA: TGTGCCAGCAGCGTAGTGGGACAGGGTGGGGCCGGGGAGCTGTTTTTT. Its protein product is CASSVVGQGGAGELFF.

This sequence joins TRBV6-2 or TRBV6-3 and TRBJ1-1; no clear D gene. The V gene lost 5 bases and the J gene lost 10 bases, with 29 bases spanning the gap. Germline values: CDR1 MNHEY, CDR2 SVGEGT. This CDR3 is built from 17 residues. The CDR3 here is CASSPPPPTKVSSGAFF. DNA of the CDR3: TGTGCCAGCAGTCCCCCTCCCCCAACAAAGGTCAGCTCGGGAGCTTTCTTT.

The chain combines TRBV19 with TRBJ2-3; 15 bases fit TRBD2. V lost 7 bases, J lost 5 bases, and 10 bases stayed unmatched. CDR3 length: 17 residues. Germline V gives CDR1 LNHDA, CDR2 SQIVND (reference sequence). CDR3 in amino acids: CASTETPGLAGGDTQYF. The DNA of the CDR3 is TGTGCCAGTACCGAAACCCCGGGACTAGCGGGGGGAGATACGCAGTATTTT.

This clone was recorded a few times. The gene calls are TRBV28 and TRBJ1-5; possible D gene TRBD1, 5 bases. CDR3 length equals 14 residues. Germline V gives CDR1 MDHEN, CDR2 SYDVKM. The germline V and J ends were trimmed by 7 bases and 4 bases, with 14 bases remaining between them. The CDR3 nucleotides are TGTGCCAGCATCTCCCAGGGCCGGAATCAGCCCCAGCATTTT. It translates to CASISQGRNQPQHF. The whole variable domain, filled in from reference TRBV28 and TRBJ1-5, reads DVKVTQSSRYLVKRTGEKVFLECVQDMDHENMFWYRQDPGLGLRLIYFSYDVKMKEKGDIPEGYSVSREKKERFSLILESASTNQTSMYLCASISQGRNQPQHFGDGTRLSIL.